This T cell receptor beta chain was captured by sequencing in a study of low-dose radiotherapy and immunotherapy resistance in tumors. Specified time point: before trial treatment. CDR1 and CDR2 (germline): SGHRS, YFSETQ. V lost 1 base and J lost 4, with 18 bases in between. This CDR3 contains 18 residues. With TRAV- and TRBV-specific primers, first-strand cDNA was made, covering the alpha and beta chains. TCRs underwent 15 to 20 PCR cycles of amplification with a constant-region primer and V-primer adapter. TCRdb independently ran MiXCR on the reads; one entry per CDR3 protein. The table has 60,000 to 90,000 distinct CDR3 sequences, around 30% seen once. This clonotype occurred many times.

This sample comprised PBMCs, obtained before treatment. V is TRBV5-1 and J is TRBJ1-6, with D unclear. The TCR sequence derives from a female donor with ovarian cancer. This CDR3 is CASSLTTRGWDYNSPLHF. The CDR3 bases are TGCGCCAGCAGCTTGACCACCCGAGGATGGGATTATAATTCACCCCTCCACTTT. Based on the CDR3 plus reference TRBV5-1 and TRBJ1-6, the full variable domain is KAGVTQTPRYLIKTRGQQVTLSCSPISGHRSVSWYQQTPGQGLQFLFEYFSETQRNKGNFPGRFSGRQFSNSRSEMNVSTLELGDSALYLCASSLTTRGWDYNSPLHFGNGTRLTVT.